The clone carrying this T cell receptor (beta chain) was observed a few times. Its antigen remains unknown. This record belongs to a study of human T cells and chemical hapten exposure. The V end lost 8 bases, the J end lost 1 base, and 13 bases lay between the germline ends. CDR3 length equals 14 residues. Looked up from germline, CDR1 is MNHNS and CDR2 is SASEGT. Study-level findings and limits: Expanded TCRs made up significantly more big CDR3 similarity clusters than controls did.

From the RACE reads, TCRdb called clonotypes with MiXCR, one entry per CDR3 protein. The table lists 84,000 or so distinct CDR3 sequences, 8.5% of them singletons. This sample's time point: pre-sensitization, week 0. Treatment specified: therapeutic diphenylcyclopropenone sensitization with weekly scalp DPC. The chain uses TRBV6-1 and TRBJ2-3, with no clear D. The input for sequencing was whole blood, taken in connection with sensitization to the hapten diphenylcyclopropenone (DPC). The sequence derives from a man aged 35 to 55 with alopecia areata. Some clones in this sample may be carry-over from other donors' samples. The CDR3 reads CASGTQAGTDTQYF. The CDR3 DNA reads TGTGCCAGCGGAACTCAGGCCGGCACAGATACGCAGTATTTT.